One sample yielded the 19 T cell receptor beta chains listed below, sequenced in a study of T cells in Graves' hyperthyroidism and ophthalmopathy. TCR beta CDR3 regions were amplified from RNA transcripts. A first-round RT-PCR of the TCR CDR3 used the HTBI primer set. MiXCR, applied by TCRdb to the multiplex PCR reads, yields one record per CDR3 protein. The top ten hold around 7.9% of the sample, which has under 350,000 distinct CDR3 sequences, about 14% seen once. The sample taken for sequencing was blood. Receptors were obtained from a woman in her 30s with Graves' hyperthyroidism that later progressed to Graves' ophthalmopathy.

This clonotype was detected a few times. The rearrangement links TRBV10-3 to TRBJ2-1, with 9 bases aligning to TRBD2. The CDR3 consists of 12 residues. The ends lost 10 bases at V and 9 bases at J; junction bases unmatched: 7. From germline, CDR1 is ENHRY and CDR2 SYGVKD. Here the CDR3 reads CATGAGGGEQFF. The CDR3 DNA is TGTGCCACCGGAGCGGGGGGCGGTGAGCAGTTCTTC.

This sequence joins TRBV27 and TRBJ2-2, with 10 bases that match TRBD2. The CDR3 contains 16 residues. The V gene end was trimmed by 6 bases and the J gene end by 7 bases; junction bases not matched to a gene: 11. Germline values: CDR1 MNHEY, CDR2 SMNVEV (reference sequence). The chain's CDR3 is CASRPRAGGRIGELFF. The DNA of the CDR3 is TGTGCCAGCAGACCTCGAGCGGGAGGGCGAATCGGGGAGCTGTTTTTT.

This clonotype has more than one count but fewer than ten. This rearrangement joins TRBV18 to TRBJ2-7; D not certain. The CDR3 extends over 14 amino acids. From germline, CDR1 is KGHSH and CDR2 LQKENI. V lost 8 bases, J lost 1 base, and 15 bases lay in between. This CDR3 is CASTLASVSYEQYF. The CDR3 DNA follows: TGTGCCAGCACCTTAGCCTCCGTTTCCTACGAGCAGTACTTC.

Ten or more counts support this clonotype. Here the CDR3 DNA reads TGTGCCAGCAGTTTGGCCAAACTAGCGGGCGAGCAGTACTTC. Its translation: CASSLAKLAGEQYF. V usage is TRBV28 and J usage is TRBJ2-7; 9 bases agree with TRBD2. Germline CDR1 MDHEN, CDR2 SYDVKM. The trim removed 3 bases at V and 6 bases at J, leaving 6 bases unmatched. The CDR3 length is 14 residues.

This clonotype was counted many times. This chain uses TRBV3-1 with TRBJ2-5; D remains ambiguous. V lost 0 bases and J 4 bases, leaving 15 bases between the germline ends. The CDR3 consists of 16 residues. Germline CDR1 LGHDT, CDR2 YNNKEL (reference sequence). CDR3 coding DNA: TGTGCCAGCAGCCAAGATCCCCTAACCGGGCGAGAGACCCAGTACTTC. Encoded protein: CASSQDPLTGRETQYF.

The sample holds many counts of this clonotype. The V gene is TRBV18, the J gene TRBJ2-1; 7 nucleotides agree with TRBD2. V lost 3 bases and J lost 10; bases outside the gene matches: 6. CDR3 length: 13 amino acids. Germline V gene sequence: CDR1 KGHSH, CDR2 LQKENI. The chain's CDR3 is CASSPDRLAEQFF. In nucleotides, the CDR3 is TGTGCCAGCTCACCCGATCGACTAGCCGAGCAGTTCTTC.

This clonotype was counted at least ten times. The chain links TRBV30 to TRBJ2-3; the match to TRBD2 covers 7 bases. CDR1 and CDR2 (germline): GTSNPN, SVGIG (reference sequence). V lost 7 bases, J lost 1 base, and 5 bases stayed unmatched. The CDR3 totals 13 residues. The CDR3 region has the DNA TGTGCCTTGCGGGAGAGGGGCACAGATACGCAGTATTTT. It encodes CALRERGTDTQYF.

This clonotype has a count of ten or more. The rearrangement joins TRBV28 to TRBJ2-6, with D possibly matching TRBD2 (5 bases). This CDR3 region has 14 residues. The V gene lost 8 bases and the J gene lost 1 base, with 9 bases spanning the gap. CDR1 is MDHEN and CDR2 is SYDVKM in the germline V gene. The CDR3, as DNA: TGTGCCAGCTACGGGGATTCTGGGGCCAACGTCCTGACTTTC. As protein: CASYGDSGANVLTF.

This clonotype was picked up a small number of times. The rearrangement links TRBV4-3 to TRBJ1-1; 7 positions match TRBD1. The CDR3 has 15 amino acids. CDR1 LGHNA and CDR2 YSLEER come from the germline V gene. The V and J ends lost 4 bases and 6 bases, in that order; junction bases with no gene match: 11. CDR3 sequence: CASSPWPGGIAEAFF. As DNA, the CDR3 is TGCGCCAGCAGCCCCTGGCCAGGGGGTATCGCTGAAGCTTTCTTT.

This clonotype appeared many times. This chain uses TRBV28 with TRBJ1-2, with D tentatively TRBD1 (5 bases). CDR1 is MDHEN, CDR2 SYDVKM, per germline. V shed 3 bases and J shed 4 bases, with 12 bases lying between them. This CDR3 has 14 residues. In DNA form, the CDR3 reads TGTGCCAGCAGTTTCGTGACAGCAATCTATGGCTACACCTTC. Protein sequence: CASSFVTAIYGYTF.

This clonotype was detected ten times or more. The chain carries TRBV13 and TRBJ1-2; D unclear. V lost 5 bases to trimming and J lost 6 bases, with 13 bases between them. Germline lookup yields CDR1 PRHDT and CDR2 FYEKMQ (reference sequence). The CDR3 loop spans 13 amino acids. The CDR3 sequence is CASSLGLWDGYTF. In DNA, the CDR3 is TGTGCCAGCAGCCTCGGCCTCTGGGATGGCTACACCTTC.

J is TRBJ2-7 and V is TRBV27; D is perhaps TRBD2 (7 bases). Trimming took 6 bases from V and 5 from J, leaving 26 bases between them. CDR3 length: 17 residues. Germline V gene data show CDR1 as MNHEY and CDR2 as SMNVEV (reference sequence). The CDR3 sequence: CASSLSYSTGGFNEQYF. The CDR3, as DNA: TGTGCCAGCAGCTTAAGTTACTCTACGGGGGGCTTCAACGAGCAGTACTTC.

This clonotype was counted many times. The chain uses TRBV6-1 and TRBJ2-3; D gene uncertain. Germline CDR1 is MNHNS and CDR2 is SASEGT. V was pared by 5 bases and J by 4 bases, with 16 bases between. The CDR3 totals 15 residues. CDR3 sequence reads: CASSLLEPPSDTQYF. In nucleotides, the CDR3 is TGTGCCAGCAGTCTCCTGGAACCCCCGTCAGATACGCAGTATTTT.

In its sample, this clonotype was seen many times. The chain joins TRBV6-1 to TRBJ2-7, with a possible D match to TRBD1 (6 bases). The CDR3 has 12 residues. The V gene lost 10 bases and the J gene lost 3 bases, with 13 bases spanning the gap. CDR1 is MNHNS, CDR2 SASEGT, per germline. The CDR3 region has the DNA TGTGCCACAAACAGGGATGGCTACGAGCAGTACTTC. Protein product: CATNRDGYEQYF.

This clonotype has a count of ten or more. The gene calls are TRBV6-1 and TRBJ2-3; 9 positions match TRBD2. Germline assignment: CDR1 MNHNS and CDR2 SASEGT. This CDR3 is built from 18 residues. With V trimmed by 5 bases and J by 0 bases, 12 bases remained unmatched. Here the CDR3 reads CASSSTIVAGESTDTQYF. In DNA form, the CDR3 reads TGTGCCAGCAGTTCGACCATAGTAGCGGGAGAGAGCACAGATACGCAGTATTTT.

This clonotype has ten or more counts. DNA of the CDR3: TGTGCCATCGGACAGGGGGGGACAGATACGCAGTATTTT. It codes for CAIGQGGTDTQYF. The chain joins TRBV10-3 to TRBJ2-3; 10 bases agree with TRBD1. V lost 8 bases to trimming and J lost 3 bases; unmatched junction nucleotides: 2. The CDR3 contains 13 residues. Germline V gene sequence: CDR1 ENHRY, CDR2 SYGVKD.

This clonotype was detected ten times or more. CDR3 nucleotides: TGTGCCAGCAGAAGGACCAACTACGAGCAGTACTTC. Protein product: CASRRTNYEQYF. The chain joins TRBV11-2 to TRBJ2-7; D gene uncertain. This CDR3 has 12 residues. V dropped 6 bases and J dropped 3 bases, with 9 bases sitting between them. Germline V gene data show CDR1 as SGHAT and CDR2 as FQNNGV. Together with reference TRBV11-2 and TRBJ2-7, the CDR3 gives the full variable domain: EAGVAQSPRYKIIEKRQSVAFWCNPISGHATLYWYQQILGQGPKLLIQFQNNGVVDDSQLPKDRFSAERLKGVDSTLKIQPAKLEDSAVYLCASRRTNYEQYFGPGTRLTVT.

This clonotype was counted between two and nine times. J is TRBJ2-3 and V is TRBV7-2, with TRBD1 matching 11 bases. Germline V gene lookup returns CDR1 SGHTA and CDR2 FQGNSA. V gave up 5 bases and J gave up 6 bases; unmatched junction bases: 7. This CDR3 contains 15 residues. The CDR3 here is CASSVRDRGMDTQYF. The CDR3 region has the DNA TGTGCCAGCAGCGTGCGGGACAGGGGGATGGATACGCAGTATTTT.

This clonotype showed up many times. V gene TRBV7-3 combines with J gene TRBJ2-1; D gene ambiguous. The V gene lost 0 bases and the J gene lost 5 bases, with 5 bases spanning the gap. Germline loops: CDR1 SGHTA, CDR2 FQGTGA. The CDR3 has 13 residues. The DNA for the CDR3 is TGTGCCAGCAGCTTAACGTATGACAATGAGCAGTTCTTC. It is translated as CASSLTYDNEQFF.